One sample yielded the 18 T cell receptor beta chains listed below, sequenced in a study of blood T cells in healthy people across ages. For the second PCR, which ran for 7 to 11 cycles, a sample-barcoded 5' primer and a J-beta primer mix were used. Each CDR3 protein gets one entry after TCRdb re-called the 5' RACE reads with MiXCR. Here the sample spans 600,000 to 650,000 distinct CDR3 sequences, about 54% being singletons. Sequenced material: blood. The receptors originated from a man between 60 and 75 years old in good health.

In nucleotides, the CDR3 is TGTGCCAGCAGCAAAGTGTCGGAAAACATTCAGTACTTC. The encoded protein is CASSKVSENIQYF. This rearrangement joins TRBV21-1 to TRBJ2-4. TRBV21-1 is a recognized pseudogene. This CDR3 has 13 residues.

This clonotype has a handful of counts. The chain uses TRBV20-1 and TRBJ2-3, with TRBD1 matching over 8 bases. V dropped 5 bases and J dropped 6; count of bases not matched to a gene: 7. Germline V gene data show CDR1 as DFQATT and CDR2 as SNEGSKA (reference sequence). CDR3 length: 13 amino acids. CDR3 sequence (DNA): TGCAGTGCTGGCCCAGGGGGCCGGGATACGCAGTATTTT. This codes for CSAGPGGRDTQYF.

The chain recombines TRBV25-1 with TRBJ2-5; 7 nucleotides match TRBD1. V trimming: 5 bases; J trimming: 5 bases; junction bases outside the gene matches: 8. There are 14 residues in the CDR3. Germline CDR1 MGHDK, CDR2 SYGVNS. Here the CDR3 reads CASSPAGTDETQYF. CDR3 bases: TGTGCCAGCAGTCCCGCCGGGACAGATGAGACCCAGTACTTC.

The chain has TRBV5-1 and TRBJ2-1; 11 bases line up with TRBD1. Germline V lookup: CDR1 SGHRS, CDR2 YFSETQ. V lost 4 bases to trimming and J lost 7 bases; unmatched junction nucleotides: 10. This CDR3 contains 16 residues. Written as DNA, the CDR3 is TGCGCCAGCAGCCCGTGGACAGGGGGCTACGATAATGAGCAGTTCTTC. It is translated as CASSPWTGGYDNEQFF.

This rearrangement joins TRBV12-3 or TRBV12-4 to TRBJ2-3; D may match TRBD1 or TRBD2 (6 bases each). Trimming stripped 6 bases from V and 0 bases from J, with 13 bases between. The CDR3 consists of 15 residues. CDR3 amino acids: CASRPRRGSTDTQYF. For the CDR3, the DNA is TGTGCCAGCAGGCCCCGGAGGGGGAGCACAGATACGCAGTATTTT.

CDR3 bases: TGTGCCAGCAGGTTCGGCGGGGGGGAAGAGACCCAGTACTTC. Translated, it gives CASRFGGGEETQYF. The V call is TRBV6-1, the J call TRBJ2-5; 9 bases agree with TRBD2. V dropped 6 bases and J dropped 3; count of bases not matched to a gene: 5. CDR1 is MNHNS, CDR2 SASEGT, per germline. The CDR3 runs to 14 residues.

This clonotype turned up a few times. The chain links TRBV5-1 to TRBJ1-1, with 11 bases fitting TRBD1. This CDR3 is 14 amino acids long. Per germline, CDR1 SGHRS and CDR2 YFSETQ. J gave up 4 bases and V 4 bases, and 3 bases lay outside the gene matches. The DNA for the CDR3 is TGCGCCAGCAGCGGGACAGGGGGGTTCACTGAAGCTTTCTTT. It yields the protein CASSGTGGFTEAFF. Variable domain in full (rest from reference TRBV5-1 and TRBJ1-1): KAGVTQTPRYLIKTRGQQVTLSCSPISGHRSVSWYQQTPGQGLQFLFEYFSETQRNKGNFPGRFSGRQFSNSRSEMNVSTLELGDSALYLCASSGTGGFTEAFFGQGTRLTVV.

This clonotype was counted between two and nine times. CDR3 sequence reads: CSVAQRGGLRNEQFF. As DNA, the CDR3 is TGCAGCGTTGCACAGCGGGGGGGCCTCAGGAATGAGCAGTTCTTC. This chain joins TRBV29-1 and TRBJ2-1; 10 bases align to TRBD2. The germline V gene has CDR1 SQVTM and CDR2 ANQGSEA. Trimming cost V 4 bases and J 7 bases; bases outside gene matches: 10. The CDR3 length is 15 residues.

This clonotype was seen a few times. The chain uses TRBV18 and TRBJ1-1; D is possibly TRBD1 (6 bases). V shed 3 bases and J shed 3 bases, with 11 bases lying between them. Germline loops: CDR1 KGHSH, CDR2 LQKENI. CDR3 length: 14 residues. The CDR3 DNA reads TGTGCCAGCTCACCCCGGGGGCTGGACACTGAAGCTTTCTTT. Translation gives CASSPRGLDTEAFF.

The chain employs TRBV7-9 and TRBJ2-4, with unresolved D. The CDR3 contains 13 residues. The V gene's germline CDR1 is SEHNR and CDR2 FQNEAQ (reference sequence). With 6 bases removed from V and 0 bases from J, the gap between germline ends came to 6 bases. For the CDR3, the DNA is TGTGCCAGCAGTGAGTTAGCCAAAAACATTCAGTACTTC. Translating it yields CASSELAKNIQYF.

This clonotype was recorded once. V and J are TRBV28 and TRBJ2-1; 7 bases align to TRBD2. This CDR3 has 13 amino acids. V shed 8 bases and J 14 bases; nucleotides not matched to a gene: 15. Germline CDR1 is MDHEN and CDR2 is SYDVKM. In DNA, the CDR3 is TGTGCCAGCGGATCCGGAGAAAGGACTAGAGAGTTCTTC. This translates into CASGSGERTREFF.

The chain links TRBV10-3 to TRBJ2-3; 9 bases fit TRBD1. The CDR3 length is 14 residues. The V segment lost 4 bases and the J segment 6 bases; nucleotides outside the gene matches: 5. CDR1 and CDR2 from the germline V gene are ENHRY and SYGVKD. As DNA, the CDR3 is TGTGCCATCAGTGGGACAGGGGATAGGGATACGCAGTATTTT. Translation gives CAISGTGDRDTQYF.

The chain employs TRBV9 and TRBJ2-1; 7 nucleotides line up with TRBD1. The ends lost 1 base at V and 7 bases at J; junction bases unmatched: 11. This CDR3 is built from 16 residues. Germline loops: CDR1 SGDLS, CDR2 YYNGEE. Here the CDR3 DNA reads TGTGCCAGCAGCGTACAGAGACAGGGCCCATTGAATGAGCAGTTCTTC. This translates into CASSVQRQGPLNEQFF. The whole variable domain, remainder taken from reference TRBV9 and TRBJ2-1, is DSGVTQTPKHLITATGQRVTLRCSPRSGDLSVYWYQQSLDQGLQFLIQYYNGEERAKGNILERFSAQQFPDLHSELNLSSLELGDSALYFCASSVQRQGPLNEQFFGPGTRLTVL.

Note on this clonotype: A read error may produce the germline difference seen at one junction end. The rearrangement uses TRBV10-3 and TRBJ2-1, with a weak D call TRBD1 (6 bases). This CDR3 contains 13 residues. In germline, CDR1 is ENHRY, CDR2 SYGVKD. The CDR3 sequence is CAISLDSQETQFF. Written as DNA, the CDR3 is TGTGCAATCAGCCTGGACAGTCAAGAGACCCAGTTCTTC.

This clonotype was seen repeatedly, ten times or more. The V and J genes are TRBV4-1 and TRBJ2-3; TRBD2 aligns across 9 bases. The trim removed 0 bases at V and 1 base at J, leaving 8 bases unmatched. This CDR3 region has 18 residues. Germline lookup yields CDR1 MGHRA and CDR2 YSYEKL. CDR3 region: CASSQDRLAGTRTDTQYF. For the CDR3, the DNA is TGCGCCAGCAGCCAAGATAGGCTAGCGGGGACTCGCACAGATACGCAGTATTTT.

In its sample, this clonotype was seen once. The chain joins TRBV3-1 to TRBJ1-2, with TRBD1 matching 7 bases. Germline CDR1 is LGHDT and CDR2 is YNNKEL (reference sequence). This CDR3 is built from 13 residues. The V and J ends lost 9 bases and 5 bases, in that order; junction bases with no gene match: 9. This chain's CDR3 is CASSSGTEYGYTF. The CDR3 DNA sequence: TGTGCCAGTTCCTCCGGGACAGAGTATGGCTACACCTTC.

The V call is TRBV28, the J call TRBJ2-7; 9 positions match TRBD2. The DNA matches TRBJ2-5 better at its end, which makes the J call doubtful. This CDR3 comprises 14 residues. Germline V gene data show CDR1 as MDHEN and CDR2 as SYDVKM. The CDR3 here is CASSSTSGWETQYF. The CDR3 nucleotides read TGTGCCAGCAGTTCCACTAGCGGGTGGGAGACCCAGTACTTC.

The chain uses TRBV2 and TRBJ2-3, with D possibly being TRBD2 (6 bases). Trimming shortened V by 7 bases and J by 1 base, and 15 bases separated the two germline ends. Looked up from germline, CDR1 is SNHLY and CDR2 is FYNNEI. CDR3 length: 15 amino acids. The CDR3 sequence is CASIAERTRTDTQYF. CDR3 nucleotide sequence: TGTGCCAGCATAGCGGAGCGGACTCGCACAGATACGCAGTATTTT.